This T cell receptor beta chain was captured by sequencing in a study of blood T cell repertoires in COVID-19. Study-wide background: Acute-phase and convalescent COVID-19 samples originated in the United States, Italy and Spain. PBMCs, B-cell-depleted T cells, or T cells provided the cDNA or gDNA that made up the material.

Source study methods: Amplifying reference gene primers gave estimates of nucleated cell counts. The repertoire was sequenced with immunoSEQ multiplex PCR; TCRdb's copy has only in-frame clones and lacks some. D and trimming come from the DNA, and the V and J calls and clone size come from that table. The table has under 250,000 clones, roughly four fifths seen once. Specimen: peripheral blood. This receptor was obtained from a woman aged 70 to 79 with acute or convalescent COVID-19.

In DNA, the CDR3 is TGTGCCATCAGGAGCAGCCGACAGGACTCCTACAATGAGCAGTTCTTC. It yields the protein CAIRSSRQDSYNEQFF. V is TRBV10-3 and J is TRBJ2-1; D perhaps matches TRBD1 (6 bases). Trimming removed 6 bases at V and 0 bases at J, with 15 bases between. The germline V gene has CDR1 ENHRY and CDR2 SYGVKD. The CDR3 runs 16 residues.